This T cell receptor beta chain was documented in a study of blood T cell repertoires in COVID-19 (dated by TCRdb to about 2020). With regard to the full study: The collaborator samples originated in the United States, Italy and Spain and spanned the acute and convalescent phases of COVID-19. The dataset comprised deeply sampled blood TCRbeta repertoires from subjects exposed to, actively infected with, or recovered from COVID-19. Where HLA class I and class II types were available, the types were taken from metadata supplied by the sample provider, not from assay-based typing. Sample metadata almost always included a de-identified subject ID, COVID-19 status, age in years and sex. The samples were drawn from two sources: the first 160 participants of the ongoing ImmuneRACE study, and over 1,000 subjects contributed by 6 global collaborators. The prospective study material was composed of cDNA or gDNA derived from T cells, B-cell-depleted T cells, or PBMCs. The repertoires were released in a freely available public database intended as a resource for research on the immune response to SARS-CoV-2. Overall results and qualifications from the work: The quantity of clinical and demographic metadata differed by source and by participant and was supplied without curation.

Relative to germline, V is 4 bases shorter and J is 4 bases shorter, with 8 bases between their ends. CDR1 is given as KGHDR and CDR2 as SFDVKD, both from the germline V gene. The CDR3 numbers 13 residues from cysteine through phenylalanine. Solely the CDR3 DNA is kept, with 39 bases framed from the first base. A note on this clone: It has no known antigen specificity. There are no base qualities to consult, and no much larger clone falls within one base.

Participants in the prospective study were enrolled through a virtual design, were aged roughly 18 to 100 years, and lived in roughly 24 United States geographic areas. In the prospective study, cohorts were assigned on the basis of participant-reported clinical history obtained from a screening survey and a study questionnaire. For ImmuneRACE Cohort 3, a participant was defined as recovered based on two consecutive negative NP/OP PCR tests, clearance by a healthcare professional, or resolution of symptoms. Each participant in the prospective study had whole blood, serum and a nasopharyngeal or oropharyngeal swab collected by mobile phlebotomists. Over a roughly 2-month period, participants in the prospective study had the option of providing additional blood draws and questionnaires. Before DNA extraction, prospective study blood samples were shipped either frozen or at room temperature. The immunoSEQ Assay, a bias-controlled multiplex PCR, was used to amplify TCRbeta CDR3 regions from genomic DNA. As for how the authors treated the data: The number of nucleated cells in each sample was estimated by amplification of reference gene primers within the assay. To quantify the absolute abundance of each unique TCRbeta CDR3 rearrangement, sequence reads were collapsed and filtered. For each sample, productive Simpson clonality was calculated as the square root of Simpson's diversity index over productive rearrangements. Imported from immuneACCESS, the table was reduced by TCRdb to in-frame sequences with V and J called. These copies leave out some clones; in studies compared against another copy, an unresolved V gene accounts for under half, and the cause of the remainder is not known. V, J and clone size are those of that table, while D and trimming were read from the DNA. This sample holds roughly 500,000 clones; approximately 90% were observed only once. The ten largest clones take up less than 2% of the sample.

Here the chain combines TRBV24-1 and TRBJ2-3; a confident D gene designation cannot be given. This clonotype was obtained from a woman aged 40 to 50 who had recovered from COVID-19. The specimen sequenced was PBMCs or T cells enriched from blood (not recorded which). The DNA reads TGTGCCACCAGTGACCGACTGTCAGATACGCAGTATTTT. It is translated as CATSDRLSDTQYF.